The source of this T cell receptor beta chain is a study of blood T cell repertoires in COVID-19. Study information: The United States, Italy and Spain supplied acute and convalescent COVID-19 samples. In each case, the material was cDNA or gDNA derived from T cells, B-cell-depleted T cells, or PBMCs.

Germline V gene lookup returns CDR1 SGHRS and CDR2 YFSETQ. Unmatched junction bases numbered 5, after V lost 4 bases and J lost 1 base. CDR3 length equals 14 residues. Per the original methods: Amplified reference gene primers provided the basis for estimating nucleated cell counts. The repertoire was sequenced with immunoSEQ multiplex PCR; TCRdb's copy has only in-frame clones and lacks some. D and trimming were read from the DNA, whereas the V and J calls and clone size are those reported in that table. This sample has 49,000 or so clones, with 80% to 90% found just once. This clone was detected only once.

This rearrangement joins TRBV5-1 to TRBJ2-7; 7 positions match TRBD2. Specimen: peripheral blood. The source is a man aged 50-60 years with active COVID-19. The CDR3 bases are TGCGCCAGCAGCCCACGGGGAGGGTCCTACGAGCAGTACTTC. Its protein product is CASSPRGGSYEQYF.